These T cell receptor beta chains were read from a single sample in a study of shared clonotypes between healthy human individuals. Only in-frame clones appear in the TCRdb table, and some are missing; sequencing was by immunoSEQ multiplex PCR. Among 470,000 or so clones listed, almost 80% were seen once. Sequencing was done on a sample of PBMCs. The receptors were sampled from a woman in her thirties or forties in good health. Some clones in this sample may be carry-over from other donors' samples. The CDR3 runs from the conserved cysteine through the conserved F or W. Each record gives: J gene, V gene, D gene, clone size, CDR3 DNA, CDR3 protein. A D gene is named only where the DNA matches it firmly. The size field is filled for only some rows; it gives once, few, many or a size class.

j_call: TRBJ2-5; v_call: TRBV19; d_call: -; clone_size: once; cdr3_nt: TGTGCCAGTAGTATTCGGTCCGATATGGTTCACGGGCAGACCCAGTACTTC; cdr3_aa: CASSIRSDMVHGQTQYF
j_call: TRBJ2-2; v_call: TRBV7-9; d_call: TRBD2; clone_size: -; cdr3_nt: TGTGCCAGCAGCGCCGCCCTACTAGCGGGAAGACTGAACACCGGGGAGCTGTTTTTT; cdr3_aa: CASSAALLAGRLNTGELFF
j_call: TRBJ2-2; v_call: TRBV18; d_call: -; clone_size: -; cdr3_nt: TGTGCCAGCTCACCACTTCCTTTCCCGGACACCGGGGAGCTGTTTTTT; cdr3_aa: CASSPLPFPDTGELFF
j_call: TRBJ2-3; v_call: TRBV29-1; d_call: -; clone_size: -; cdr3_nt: TGCAGCGTTGAAGCCCAGGGTCTGAGCACAGATACGCAGTATTTT; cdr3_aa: CSVEAQGLSTDTQYF
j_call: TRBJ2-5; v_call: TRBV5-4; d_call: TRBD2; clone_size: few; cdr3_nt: TGTGCCAGCAGCTTGGGGATCACTAGCGGGGAAGAGACCCAGTACTTC; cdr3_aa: CASSLGITSGEETQYF
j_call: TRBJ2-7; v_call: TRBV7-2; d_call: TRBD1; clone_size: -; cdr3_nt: TGTGCCAGCAGCTTAAGGGGACAGAAGAGAACCTACGAGCAGTACTTC; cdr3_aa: CASSLRGQKRTYEQYF
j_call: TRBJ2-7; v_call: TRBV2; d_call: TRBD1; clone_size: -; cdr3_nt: TGTGCCAGCAGCTACAGGGGTCGCGAGCAGTACTTC; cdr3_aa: CASSYRGREQYF
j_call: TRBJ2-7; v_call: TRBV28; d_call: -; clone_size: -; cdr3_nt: TGTGCCAGCGAGGGCATTATCACAGGGTCTTCCTACGAGCAGTACTTC; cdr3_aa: CASEGIITGSSYEQYF
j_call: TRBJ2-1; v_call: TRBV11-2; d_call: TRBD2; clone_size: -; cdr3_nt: TGTGCCAGCAGCTTAGGCCATAGACTAGCTTCTGAGCAGTTCTTC; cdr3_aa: CASSLGHRLASEQFF
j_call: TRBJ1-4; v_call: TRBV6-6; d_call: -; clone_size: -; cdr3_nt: TGTGCCAGCAGTTTCCCTCTTGCAACTAATGAAAAACTGTTTTTT; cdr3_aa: CASSFPLATNEKLFF
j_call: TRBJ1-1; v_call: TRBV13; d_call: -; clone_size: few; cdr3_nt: TGTGCCAGCAGCTTAAACTTAAACACTGAAGCTTTCTTT; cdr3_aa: CASSLNLNTEAFF
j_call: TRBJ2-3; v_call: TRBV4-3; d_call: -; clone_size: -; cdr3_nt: TGCGCCAGCAGCCAAGATAGGGCTAGGACAGATACGCAGTATTTT; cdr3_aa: CASSQDRARTDTQYF
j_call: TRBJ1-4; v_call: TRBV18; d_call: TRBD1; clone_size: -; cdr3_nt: TGTGCCAGCTCACTGAACCCGGGACAGACTAATGAAAAACTGTTTTTT; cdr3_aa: CASSLNPGQTNEKLFF
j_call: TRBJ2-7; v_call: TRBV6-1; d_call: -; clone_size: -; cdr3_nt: TGTGCCAGCAGTGAATTACCCTCCTACTCCTACGAGCAGTACTTC; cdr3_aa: CASSELPSYSYEQYF
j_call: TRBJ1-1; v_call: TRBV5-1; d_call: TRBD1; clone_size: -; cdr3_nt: TGCGCCAGCAGCATGGGACAGGGTTTAACTGAAGCTTTCTTT; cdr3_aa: CASSMGQGLTEAFF
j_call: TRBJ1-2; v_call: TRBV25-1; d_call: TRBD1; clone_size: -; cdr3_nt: TGTGCCAGCTCCAGGGGGGGCTATGGCTACACCTTC; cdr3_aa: CASSRGGYGYTF